A few counts support the clone carrying this T cell receptor beta chain. Its specificity is not known. Germline assignment: CDR1 MNHEY and CDR2 SVGAGI. CDR3 size: 15 residues. Trimming removed 2 bases at V and 5 bases at J, with 10 bases between. This sample is part of a study of T cells after yellow fever vaccination. TCRdb ran MiXCR on the 5' RACE reads and lists one entry per CDR3 protein. Of 320,000 or so distinct CDR3 sequences listed, roughly 7.5% were seen once; the top ten hold under 20%. Study results and limitations: Post-booster repertoires contained most primary-vaccination clones again (about 96% CD4, roughly 90% CD8).

This rearrangement joins TRBV6-5 to TRBJ1-6; D ambiguous. The sequencing used PBMCs, collected about 49 days after the first yellow fever vaccination. The origin of this receptor is a man in his late teens or twenties who received the YFV17D yellow fever vaccine. The CDR3: CASSYRRWDNSPLHF. As DNA, the CDR3 is TGTGCCAGCAGTTACCGCCGTTGGGATAATTCACCCCTCCACTTT.